The 13 T cell receptor beta chains below were found in one sample sequenced in a study of radiotherapy plus CTLA-4 blockade in lung cancer. Some clones are missing from TCRdb's copy, which holds only in-frame ones; the method was immunoSEQ multiplex PCR. This table has some 12,000 clones, roughly 80% appearing once. The starting material was peripheral blood, obtained from a patient treated with radiotherapy plus ipilimumab. These TCRs come from a human donor with non-small cell lung cancer that progressed on radiotherapy plus ipilimumab.

The chain carries TRBV6-1 and TRBJ1-5; D is perhaps TRBD1 (6 bases). This CDR3 spans 15 amino acids. The germline V gene encodes CDR1 MNHNS and CDR2 SASEGT. V was shortened by 8 bases and J by 3 bases, with 17 bases between the two germline ends. For the CDR3, the DNA is TGTGCCAGCGCCTTACAGGGTAGGGTCAATCAGCCCCAGCATTTT. This gives the protein CASALQGRVNQPQHF.

The J gene is TRBJ1-4, the V gene TRBV7-6; 7 bases fit TRBD1. Germline V gene lookup returns CDR1 SGHVS and CDR2 FNYEAQ. J gave up 2 bases and V 3 bases, and 3 bases lay outside the gene matches. The CDR3 has 15 amino acids. The CDR3 DNA follows: TGTGCCAGCAGCTTGCAGGGACAGACTAATGAAAAACTGTTTTTT. This gives the protein CASSLQGQTNEKLFF.

The CDR3 bases are TGCGCCAGCAGCCCACAGGGTACCAATCAGCCCCAGCATTTT. As protein: CASSPQGTNQPQHF. The V call is TRBV5-1, the J call TRBJ1-5; TRBD1 might be the D (6 bases). Per the germline V gene, CDR1 is SGHRS and CDR2 is YFSETQ. This CDR3 region has 14 residues. Between the trimmed V and J ends, which lost 4 bases and 3 bases, there was a span of 11 bases.

This clone was picked up a small number of times. This chain links TRBV19 with TRBJ2-7; D is undetermined. The V end was cut by 0 bases, the J end by 12 bases, with 12 bases between. This CDR3 has 12 amino acids. Per the germline V gene, CDR1 is LNHDA and CDR2 is SQIVND (reference sequence). The CDR3 is CASSIESETLYF. The DNA for the CDR3 is TGTGCCAGTAGTATAGAAAGCGAGACTCTGTACTTC. The full variable domain, completed using reference TRBV19 and TRBJ2-7, is DGGITQSPKYLFRKEGQNVTLSCEQNLNHDAMYWYRQDPGQGLRLIYYSQIVNDFQKGDIAEGYSVSREKKESFPLTVTSAQKNPTAFYLCASSIESETLYFGPGTRLTVT.

The genes are TRBV7-9 and TRBJ1-1; D is unresolved. V was clipped by 6 bases and J by 4 bases, with 6 bases between them. Germline V CDR1 and CDR2: SEHNR, FQNEAQ (reference sequence). This CDR3 has 11 amino acids. The CDR3, as DNA: TGTGCCAGCAGTACAAGCACTGAAGCTTTCTTT. This translates into CASSTSTEAFF.

The gene calls are TRBV11-2 and TRBJ1-2; D unclear. The V end was cut by 1 base, the J end by 4 bases, with 10 bases between. Germline-derived CDR1 and CDR2 are SGHAT and FQNNGV. This CDR3 has 14 residues. CDR3 coding DNA: TGTGCCAGCAGCTTAGGGGTTGGGGTCTATGGCTACACCTTC. Its protein product is CASSLGVGVYGYTF.

The sample holds one count of this clone. V usage is TRBV5-1 and J usage is TRBJ2-2; D gene unclear. CDR1 SGHRS and CDR2 YFSETQ come from the germline V gene. CDR3 size: 16 residues. V was cut by 3 bases and J by 0 bases, with 12 bases left in between. The CDR3 region has the DNA TGCGCCAGCAGCTCCCCTTCGGGTGCGAACACCGGGGAGCTGTTTTTT. Translating gives CASSSPSGANTGELFF.

V is TRBV18 and J is TRBJ1-1; no definite D call. CDR3 length equals 12 residues. Between the trimmed V and J ends, which lost 4 bases and 4 bases, there was a span of 7 bases. Looked up from germline, CDR1 is KGHSH and CDR2 is LQKENI. The CDR3 loop is CASSQSATEAFF. CDR3 DNA: TGTGCCAGCTCACAGTCAGCCACTGAAGCTTTCTTT. The full variable domain, in which reference TRBV18 and TRBJ1-1 provide the parts outside the CDR3, is NAGVMQNPRHLVRRRGQEARLRCSPMKGHSHVYWYRQLPEEGLKFMVYLQKENIIDESGMPKERFSAEFPKEGPSILRIQQVVRGDSAAYFCASSQSATEAFFGQGTRLTVV.

V usage is TRBV5-1 and J usage is TRBJ1-4; D gene uncertain. This CDR3 is built from 15 residues. Deletions cut 5 bases from V and 5 bases from J, with 16 bases between. Germline-derived CDR1 and CDR2 are SGHRS and YFSETQ. The CDR3 DNA reads as TGCGCCAGCAGTCGTGCCTCGGGAACAAATGAAAAACTGTTTTTT. Translating it yields CASSRASGTNEKLFF.

The chain combines TRBV27 with TRBJ2-7, with TRBD1 matching over 7 bases. This CDR3 has 15 amino acids. Germline-derived CDR1 and CDR2 are MNHEY and SMNVEV (reference sequence). The J segment lost 2 bases and the V segment lost 0 bases, leaving 4 bases of the junction unmatched. In DNA, the CDR3 is TGTGCCAGCAGTTTATCGGGACAGTTCCCCTACGAGCAGTACTTC. Its protein is CASSLSGQFPYEQYF.

On this clone itself: Compared with germline, one end of the junction differs, possibly owing to a read error. The chain carries TRBV7-7 and TRBJ2-5; unclear D gene. The CDR3 totals 12 residues. CDR1 SSHAT and CDR2 FNYEAQ come from the germline V gene (reference sequence). The CDR3 nucleotides are TGTGCTAGCAGCCGTTCGGGAGAGACCCAGTACTTC. The encoded protein is CASSRSGETQYF.

The chain uses TRBV6-4 and TRBJ2-2; perhaps TRBD1 as D (6 bases). V dropped 0 bases and J dropped 5 bases, with 10 bases sitting between them. The CDR3 is made up of 15 amino acids. Per the germline V gene, CDR1 is MRHNA and CDR2 is SNTAGT. This CDR3 is CASSDSQGATGELFF. Written as DNA, the CDR3 is TGTGCCAGCAGTGACTCACAGGGTGCAACCGGGGAGCTGTTTTTT.

The chain combines TRBV7-2 with TRBJ2-7; D may be TRBD1 (5 bases). Germline V gene lookup returns CDR1 SGHTA and CDR2 FQGNSA. Trimming cost V 1 base and J 0 bases, with 7 bases left between them. The CDR3 consists of 14 residues. The CDR3 loop is CASSLVQGSYEQYF. In DNA, the CDR3 is TGTGCCAGCAGCTTAGTCCAGGGCTCCTACGAGCAGTACTTC.